This T cell receptor beta chain was sequenced for a study of T-cell reconstitution after alpha-beta-depleted transplantation in children. For TCRbeta, the library was prepared with unique molecular identifiers. TCRdb re-derived calls from the PCR reads in MiXCR, one entry per CDR3 protein. The sample has 400,000 to 500,000 distinct CDR3 sequences; 9.5% to 13% are singletons. The input for sequencing was PBMCs from the stem cell graft donor, taken from the stem cell graft. This clonotype was sampled from a human donor who donated a stem cell graft to a child with acute myeloid leukemia.

For the CDR3, the DNA is TGTGCCAGCATCCTGGGGGGGCCCCCCGGGGAGCTGTTTTTT. Protein: CASILGGPPGELFF. This chain uses TRBV12-3 or TRBV12-4 with TRBJ2-2, with D perhaps TRBD2 (7 bases). The CDR3 sequence is 14 residues long. The V gene lost 7 bases and the J gene lost 6 bases, with 15 bases spanning the gap.